What follows are 5 T cell receptor delta chains derived from one specimen sequenced in a study of Vδ1+ human thymocytes. Their cognate antigens are unknown. The template was reverse-transcribed extracted RNA. Multiplex PCR used pooled V-gene forward primers and a constant-region reverse primer to amplify CDR3s. TCRdb re-processed the multiplex PCR reads via CATT. This sample has about 50,000 delta-chain clones, with about 16% found just once. General study findings and limits: Thymic TRG and TRD repertoires appeared highly polyclonal, with Gaussian CDR3 length distributions.

Source material: Vdelta1+ gamma-delta thymocytes from the thymus. This sample's subset: FACS-sorted CD3+ TCRalphabeta- TCRVdelta1+ TCRVdelta2- thymocytes. The origin of the receptors is a girl under three years old who had congenital heart surgery.

This clone showed up just a few times. This chain connects TRDV1 to TRDJ1, with 11 nucleotides matching TRDD3. Germline loops: CDR1 TSWWSYY, CDR2 QGS. The J segment lost 3 bases and the V segment lost 3 bases, leaving 18 bases of the junction unmatched. CDR3 size: 20 residues. In DNA form, the CDR3 reads TGTGCTCTTGGGGATTCTTGGGTCTACGGCCTGGGGGATACCCCCGATAAACTCATCTTT. Translated: CALGDSWVYGLGDTPDKLIF.

This sequence joins TRDV1 and TRDJ1; 9 nucleotides agree with TRDD3. The length of the CDR3 is 17 residues. Trimming took 5 bases from V and 4 from J; bases not matched to a gene: 14. CDR1 and CDR2 (germline): TSWWSYY, QGS. The CDR3 sequence: CALGTSGDTRTDDKLIF. The CDR3 nucleotides are TGTGCTCTTGGGACCTCTGGGGATACGCGAACAGACGATAAACTCATCTTT.

This clone was observed a handful of times. The V gene is TRDV1, the J gene TRDJ1, with D hard to call. V lost 2 bases and J 0 bases, leaving 37 bases between the germline ends. This CDR3 has 24 amino acids. Germline values: CDR1 TSWWSYY, CDR2 QGS. CDR3 bases: TGTGCTCTTGGGGAATTGCCTTGCTTCGCCGGGAGTTGTAGTAATCACCTCTACACCGATAAACTCATCTTT. Its translation is CALGELPCFAGSCSNHLYTDKLIF.

Regarding this clone: Germline is not matched at one junction end, which may reflect a read error. This chain connects TRDV1 to TRDJ1; TRDD3 might be the D (6 bases). The CDR3 is 17 amino acids. Germline V gene sequence: CDR1 TSWWSYY, CDR2 QGS. The CDR3 reads CALGGLLRREYTDKLIF. DNA for the CDR3: TGCGCTCTTGGGGGCCTCCTCCGCCGGGAGTACACCGATAAACTCATCTTT.

A few counts support this clone. The chain uses TRDV1 and TRDJ1, with D maybe TRDD3 (5 bases). CDR3 length: 18 residues. V was pared by 1 base and J by 0 bases, with 18 bases between. In germline, CDR1 is TSWWSYY, CDR2 QGS. DNA of the CDR3: TGTGCTCTTGGGGAACGTTGCCCGGGGGGTATGTACACCGATAAACTCATCTTT. Translated: CALGERCPGGMYTDKLIF.